This T cell receptor (beta chain) comes out of a study of T cell responses to AZD1222 COVID-19 vaccine. Using immunoSEQ multiplex PCR, the repertoire was profiled, and TCRdb retains in-frame clones only, with some absent. The sample gives around 97,000 clones, roughly nine tenths of which show up once; 45% is in the top ten. The CDR3 runs 14 residues. The germline gives CDR1 MNHEY, CDR2 SVGAGI. Trimming removed 2 bases from V and 2 bases from J, with 8 bases in between. Material: peripheral blood, obtained on day 0 of AZD1222 vaccination. This receptor was obtained from an adult in good health. The rearrangement links TRBV6-5 to TRBJ2-3, with D possibly matching TRBD1 (6 bases). CDR3 DNA sequence: TGTGCCAGCAGTTACCGGGACACCACAGATACGCAGTATTTT. It is translated as CASSYRDTTDTQYF.